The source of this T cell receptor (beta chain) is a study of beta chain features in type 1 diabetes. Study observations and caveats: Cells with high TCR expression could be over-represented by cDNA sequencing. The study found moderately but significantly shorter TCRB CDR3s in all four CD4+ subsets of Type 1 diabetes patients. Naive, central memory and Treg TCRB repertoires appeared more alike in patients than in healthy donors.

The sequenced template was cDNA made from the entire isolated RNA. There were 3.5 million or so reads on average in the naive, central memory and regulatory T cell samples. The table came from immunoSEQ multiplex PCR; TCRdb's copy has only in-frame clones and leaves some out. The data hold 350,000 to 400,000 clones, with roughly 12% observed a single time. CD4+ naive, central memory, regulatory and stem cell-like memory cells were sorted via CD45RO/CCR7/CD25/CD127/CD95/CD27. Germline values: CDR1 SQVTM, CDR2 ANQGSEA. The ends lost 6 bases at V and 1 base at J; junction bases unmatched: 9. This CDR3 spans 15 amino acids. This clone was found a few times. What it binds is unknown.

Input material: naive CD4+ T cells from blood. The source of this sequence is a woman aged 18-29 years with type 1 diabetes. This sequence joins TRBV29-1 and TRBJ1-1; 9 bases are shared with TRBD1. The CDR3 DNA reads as TGCAGCGTCTTCCGGGACAGGGTGGGGAACACTGAAGCTTTCTTT. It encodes CSVFRDRVGNTEAFF. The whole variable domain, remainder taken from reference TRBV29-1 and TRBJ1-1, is SAVISQKPSRDICQRGTSLTIQCQVDSQVTMMFWYRQQPGQSLTLIATANQGSEATYESGFVIDKFPISRPNLTFSTLTVSNMSPEDSSIYLCSVFRDRVGNTEAFFGQGTRLTVV.